A selection of T cell receptor beta chains follows, all from one sample in a study of cytomegalovirus exposure and HLA in healthy donors. Profiled with immunoSEQ multiplex PCR; TCRdb holds only in-frame clones, not every one. There are around 180,000 clones in the sample; approximately 81% occur only once, and around 1.9% lies in the top ten. Sequencing was performed on PBMCs. All receptors come from a woman aged 18 to 35 in good health and CMV-seropositive. CDR3s include the opening cysteine and the closing phenylalanine or tryptophan. Fields, in order: V gene, D gene, clone size, J gene, CDR3 protein, CDR3 DNA. The D gene is left open where the match is weak. Size is stated for part of the rows, as once, few or many counts, or as a class when the clone is expanded.

v_gene: TRBV29-1
d_gene: .
abundance: .
j_gene: TRBJ1-3
CDR3aa: CSVGVGTGDTIYF
CDR3nt: TGCAGCGTTGGGGTTGGCACGGGGGACACCATATATTTT

v_gene: TRBV6-1
d_gene: .
abundance: .
j_gene: TRBJ1-5
CDR3aa: CASSEVAYSNQPQHF
CDR3nt: TGTGCCAGCAGTGAGGTGGCATATAGCAATCAGCCCCAGCATTTT

v_gene: TRBV7-2
d_gene: .
abundance: .
j_gene: TRBJ2-3
CDR3aa: CASSLLRADTQYF
CDR3nt: TGTGCCAGCAGCTTACTGCGAGCAGATACGCAGTATTTT

v_gene: TRBV6-5
d_gene: .
abundance: .
j_gene: TRBJ1-4
CDR3aa: CASSYSRASEKLFF
CDR3nt: TGTGCCAGCAGTTATTCCAGGGCTTCTGAAAAACTGTTTTTT

v_gene: TRBV18
d_gene: TRBD2
abundance: .
j_gene: TRBJ2-2
CDR3aa: CASSPPGLDVGELFF
CDR3nt: TGTGCCAGCTCACCCCCGGGACTAGATGTCGGGGAGCTGTTTTTT

v_gene: TRBV7-2
d_gene: TRBD2
abundance: .
j_gene: TRBJ2-1
CDR3aa: CASSLERGWDNEQFF
CDR3nt: TGTGCCAGCAGCTTAGAGCGGGGGTGGGACAATGAGCAGTTCTTC

v_gene: TRBV4-1
d_gene: .
abundance: .
j_gene: TRBJ2-7
CDR3aa: CASSQDGGHYYEQYF
CDR3nt: TGCGCCAGCAGCCAAGACGGCGGACACTACTACGAGCAGTACTTC

v_gene: TRBV4-3
d_gene: .
abundance: .
j_gene: TRBJ1-5
CDR3aa: CASSRGVNQPQHF
CDR3nt: TGCGCCAGCAGCCGGGGGGTCAATCAGCCCCAGCATTTT

v_gene: TRBV28
d_gene: TRBD1
abundance: once
j_gene: TRBJ2-7
CDR3aa: CASSYRDSKQYF
CDR3nt: TGTGCCAGCAGCTACCGGGACAGCAAACAGTACTTC

v_gene: TRBV6-4
d_gene: .
abundance: .
j_gene: TRBJ2-3
CDR3aa: CASSDGAGASDTQYF
CDR3nt: TGTGCCAGCAGTGATGGGGCGGGGGCCTCAGATACGCAGTATTTT

v_gene: TRBV6-5
d_gene: .
abundance: .
j_gene: TRBJ1-1
CDR3aa: CASSYSRHTEAFF
CDR3nt: TGTGCCAGCAGTTACTCGAGGCACACTGAAGCTTTCTTT

v_gene: TRBV12-5
d_gene: .
abundance: .
j_gene: TRBJ1-2
CDR3aa: CASGLDAGYGYTF
CDR3nt: TGTGCTAGTGGTTTGGACGCGGGCTATGGCTACACCTTC

v_gene: TRBV5-4
d_gene: .
abundance: .
j_gene: TRBJ1-1
CDR3aa: CASSIDTSEAFF
CDR3nt: TGTGCCAGCAGCATAGACACATCTGAAGCTTTCTTT

v_gene: TRBV19
d_gene: .
abundance: few
j_gene: TRBJ1-2
CDR3aa: CASSPSGGKNTF
CDR3nt: TGTGCCAGTAGTCCGTCCGGGGGGAAGAACACCTTC

v_gene: TRBV5-5
d_gene: TRBD2
abundance: once
j_gene: TRBJ2-3
CDR3aa: CASSLVLTGGVATQYF
CDR3nt: TGTGCCAGCAGCTTGGTGTTGACGGGGGGGGTTGCTACGCAGTATTTT

v_gene: TRBV7-2
d_gene: .
abundance: .
j_gene: TRBJ2-5
CDR3aa: CASSLGERGFQETQYF
CDR3nt: TGTGCCAGCAGCTTAGGGGAACGGGGTTTCCAAGAGACCCAGTACTTC

v_gene: TRBV28
d_gene: TRBD1
abundance: .
j_gene: TRBJ2-1
CDR3aa: CASSFTGDSYNEQFF
CDR3nt: TGTGCCAGCAGTTTTACAGGGGATTCCTACAATGAGCAGTTCTTC

v_gene: TRBV19
d_gene: .
abundance: .
j_gene: TRBJ1-5
CDR3aa: CASSIQGTNQPQHF
CDR3nt: TGTGCCAGTAGTATACAGGGGACCAATCAGCCCCAGCATTTT

v_gene: TRBV7-3
d_gene: .
abundance: .
j_gene: TRBJ2-1
CDR3aa: CASSLIGGEQFF
CDR3nt: TGTGCCAGCAGCTTAATTGGGGGCGAGCAGTTCTTC

v_gene: TRBV19
d_gene: TRBD1
abundance: .
j_gene: TRBJ1-1
CDR3aa: CASTHRGGATEAFF
CDR3nt: TGTGCCAGTACCCATAGAGGGGGCGCCACTGAAGCTTTCTTT

v_gene: TRBV7-6
d_gene: TRBD1
abundance: once
j_gene: TRBJ2-5
CDR3aa: CASSLDRETETQYF
CDR3nt: TGTGCCAGCAGCTTGGACAGGGAAACAGAGACCCAGTACTTC

v_gene: TRBV7-9
d_gene: TRBD1
abundance: .
j_gene: TRBJ1-1
CDR3aa: CASSLVGQRTFF
CDR3nt: TGTGCCAGCAGCTTAGTGGGACAGAGGACTTTCTTT

v_gene: TRBV4-1
d_gene: TRBD2
abundance: .
j_gene: TRBJ2-3
CDR3aa: CASSQFAWRGSSTDTQYF
CDR3nt: TGCGCCAGCAGCCAATTCGCGTGGCGGGGGTCTAGCACAGATACGCAGTATTTT

v_gene: TRBV7-2
d_gene: .
abundance: .
j_gene: TRBJ2-1
CDR3aa: CASSWGHLSSYNEQFF
CDR3nt: TGTGCCAGCAGCTGGGGACATCTGAGCTCCTACAATGAGCAGTTCTTC

v_gene: TRBV30
d_gene: .
abundance: .
j_gene: TRBJ1-4
CDR3aa: CASGSLGEKLFF
CDR3nt: TGTGCCTCCGGGAGTTTGGGTGAAAAACTGTTTTTT

v_gene: TRBV6-5
d_gene: .
abundance: .
j_gene: TRBJ2-7
CDR3aa: CASRYARNYEQYF
CDR3nt: TGTGCCAGCCGATACGCGAGAAATTACGAGCAGTACTTC

v_gene: TRBV27
d_gene: .
abundance: .
j_gene: TRBJ2-2
CDR3aa: CASRKFTMSAGDTGELFF
CDR3nt: TGTGCCAGCAGGAAGTTTACAATGTCCGCGGGCGACACCGGGGAGCTGTTTTTT

v_gene: TRBV5-6
d_gene: .
abundance: .
j_gene: TRBJ1-2
CDR3aa: CASSLASGYGYTF
CDR3nt: TGTGCCAGCAGCTTGGCGAGTGGCTATGGCTACACCTTC

v_gene: TRBV19
d_gene: TRBD1
abundance: once
j_gene: TRBJ1-6
CDR3aa: CASSIGQGIASPLHF
CDR3nt: TGTGCCAGTAGTATAGGACAGGGAATTGCTTCACCCCTCCACTTT

v_gene: TRBV19
d_gene: .
abundance: .
j_gene: TRBJ2-3
CDR3aa: CASSIWSLGVDTQYF
CDR3nt: TGTGCCAGTAGTATATGGAGCCTAGGGGTGGATACGCAGTATTTT